The 14 T cell receptor beta chains listed next were all sequenced from one sample in a study of T cell responses to AZD1222 COVID-19 vaccine. The assay was immunoSEQ multiplex PCR, and TCRdb's table has in-frame clones only and misses some. In the table there are fewer than 110,000 clones, about 90% of which are singletons. Sequenced here: peripheral blood, sampled on day 0 of AZD1222 vaccination. The receptors stem from an adult in good health.

This clone came up once. The chain combines TRBV6-6 with TRBJ2-2, with D perhaps matching TRBD2 (6 bases). V lost 10 bases to trimming and J lost 5 bases, with 14 bases between them. Germline assignment: CDR1 MNHNY and CDR2 SVGAGI (reference sequence). The CDR3 is 13 residues long. In DNA, the CDR3 is TGTGCCATCCGGCGGGACGGGACCGGGGAGCTGTTTTTT. Translated, it gives CAIRRDGTGELFF.

The chain recombines TRBV28 with TRBJ1-1, with D unclear. The V gene's germline CDR1 is MDHEN and CDR2 SYDVKM. The CDR3 contains 13 residues. With 3 bases removed from V and 7 bases from J, the gap between germline ends came to 12 bases. The CDR3 sequence is CASSFTGADEAFF. The CDR3, as DNA: TGTGCCAGCAGTTTCACCGGCGCCGATGAAGCTTTCTTT.

J is TRBJ2-7 and V is TRBV13; no clear D. Deletions cut 1 base from V and 2 bases from J, with 12 bases between. CDR3 length: 15 residues. Germline loops: CDR1 PRHDT, CDR2 FYEKMQ (reference sequence). Here the CDR3 DNA reads TGTGCCAGCAGCTTAGTTGCGCGGACCGCCTACGAGCAGTACTTC. Its translation: CASSLVARTAYEQYF.

The chain is built from TRBV5-6 and TRBJ1-6; a weak D match, TRBD1 (6 bases). Germline lookup yields CDR1 SGHDT and CDR2 YYEEEE. V gave up 1 base and J gave up 5 bases, with 13 bases separating them. The CDR3 has 16 amino acids. The CDR3 sequence: CASSLWGAGDNSPLHF. The CDR3 nucleotides are TGTGCCAGCAGCTTGTGGGGGGCAGGGGATAATTCACCCCTCCACTTT.

This rearrangement joins TRBV11-2 to TRBJ2-2; D unresolved. V dropped 2 bases and J dropped 2 bases, with 3 bases sitting between them. Germline loops: CDR1 SGHAT, CDR2 FQNNGV. This CDR3 is 13 amino acids long. The DNA for the CDR3 is TGTGCCAGCAGCTTACTAAACACCGGGGAGCTGTTTTTT. Translated, it gives CASSLLNTGELFF.

The rearrangement joins TRBV2 to TRBJ2-5; TRBD2 is a possible D gene (5 bases). The CDR3 has 14 amino acids. V was cut by 6 bases and J by 0 bases, with 11 bases left in between. Germline assignment: CDR1 SNHLY and CDR2 FYNNEI. The CDR3, as DNA: TGTGCCAGCAGGACTATAGGGAACCAAGAGACCCAGTACTTC. Amino acids: CASRTIGNQETQYF.

This clone was seen only once. This chain uses TRBV19 with TRBJ2-5; tentative D call: TRBD1 (5 bases). V lost 3 bases and J lost 7, with 18 bases in between. The CDR3 runs to 15 residues. Germline V CDR1 and CDR2: LNHDA, SQIVND (reference sequence). CDR3 loop: CASSIGANSVGTQYF. CDR3 in DNA: TGTGCCAGTAGTATTGGGGCGAACAGCGTAGGGACCCAGTACTTC.

The chain's CDR3 is CASSQDRRGTLNGYTF. In nucleotides, the CDR3 is TGTGCCAGCAGCCAAGATAGGAGGGGGACACTCAATGGCTACACCTTC. The chain couples TRBV4-2 to TRBJ1-2; a possible D gene is TRBD1 (6 bases). This CDR3 is 16 amino acids long. Germline V gives CDR1 LGHNA, CDR2 YNFKEQ. V gave up 0 bases and J gave up 6 bases, with 17 bases separating them.

V and J are TRBV28 and TRBJ2-2; 7 nucleotides match TRBD1. The germline CDR1 and CDR2 sequences are MDHEN and SYDVKM. The CDR3 has 14 amino acids. The V gene end was trimmed by 6 bases and the J gene end by 1 base; junction bases not matched to a gene: 2. The CDR3 is CASRRTGNTGELFF. The CDR3 DNA is TGTGCCAGCAGGCGGACAGGGAACACCGGGGAGCTGTTTTTT. Full variable domain (rest looked up from reference TRBV28 and TRBJ2-2): DVKVTQSSRYLVKRTGEKVFLECVQDMDHENMFWYRQDPGLGLRLIYFSYDVKMKEKGDIPEGYSVSREKKERFSLILESASTNQTSMYLCASRRTGNTGELFFGEGSRLTVL.

This chain uses TRBV7-2 with TRBJ2-3; maybe TRBD2 (6 bases). CDR1 SGHTA and CDR2 FQGNSA come from the germline V gene. Trimming left V 6 bases short and J 5 bases short, with 18 bases between. The CDR3 is 15 amino acids. The chain's CDR3 is CASSPPAGVEDTQYF. The CDR3 DNA reads as TGTGCCAGCAGTCCCCCAGCGGGCGTAGAAGATACGCAGTATTTT.

This clone was counted only a few times. The chain combines TRBV4-1 with TRBJ1-5, with a possible D match to TRBD1 (5 bases). With 0 bases removed from V and 6 bases from J, the gap between germline ends came to 18 bases. Germline-derived CDR1 and CDR2 are MGHRA and YSYEKL. The CDR3 runs 17 residues. CDR3: CASSQDGAGRLGQPQHF. CDR3 nucleotides: TGCGCCAGCAGCCAAGATGGGGCAGGGCGTTTAGGTCAGCCCCAGCATTTT.

The sample holds one count of this clone. The chain employs TRBV4-1 and TRBJ1-1; D is unresolved. Germline V gene sequence: CDR1 MGHRA, CDR2 YSYEKL. Trimming left V 0 bases short and J 5 bases short, with 7 bases between. This CDR3 is 13 amino acids long. CDR3 bases: TGCGCCAGCAGCCAAGAGTGGGGAACTGAAGCTTTCTTT. Its protein product is CASSQEWGTEAFF.

The chain couples TRBV28 to TRBJ2-1, with D hard to call. The germline CDR1 and CDR2 sequences are MDHEN and SYDVKM. V lost 6 bases to trimming and J lost 7 bases, with 4 bases between them. This CDR3 comprises 10 residues. The CDR3 is CASSGNEQFF. CDR3 nucleotides: TGTGCCAGCAGCGGGAATGAGCAGTTCTTC.

J is TRBJ1-5 and V is TRBV20-1; D remains unclear. This CDR3 has 16 residues. Germline lookup yields CDR1 DFQATT and CDR2 SNEGSKA (reference sequence). With 3 bases removed from V and 3 bases from J, the gap between germline ends came to 18 bases. CDR3 in amino acids: CSASRRGQSLNQPQHF. For the CDR3, the DNA is TGCAGTGCTAGTCGGCGAGGTCAGTCCCTCAATCAGCCCCAGCATTTT.